This T cell receptor (beta chain) is drawn from a study of T-cell reconstitution after alpha-beta-depleted transplantation in children. During its preparation, the TCRbeta library received unique molecular identifiers. Via MiXCR, TCRdb re-called the PCR reads, giving one row per CDR3 protein. The sample lists fewer than 120,000 distinct CDR3 sequences, approximately 10% occurring once. Looked up from germline, CDR1 is SGHTA and CDR2 is FQGNSA. The V gene end was trimmed by 4 bases and the J gene end by 4 bases; junction bases not matched to a gene: 6. The CDR3 consists of 15 residues. This clonotype has ten or more counts.

Sequencing was performed on PBMCs from the stem cell graft donor, taken from the stem cell graft. The source is a human donor who donated a stem cell graft to a child with acute lymphoblastic leukemia. The chain combines TRBV7-2 with TRBJ1-4; 7 bases are shared with TRBD1. The CDR3 sequence: CASSSRQGYNEKLFF. In DNA, the CDR3 is TGTGCCAGCAGCTCCCGACAGGGATATAATGAAAAACTGTTTTTT.